This T cell receptor beta chain stems from a study of pediatric ulcerative colitis. Each sample received Survey-level depth of up to 500,000 reads. Profiled with immunoSEQ multiplex PCR; TCRdb holds only in-frame clones, not every one. The sample shows tens of thousands of clones, over 80% of them seen only once. This CDR3 has 15 amino acids. CDR1 is SGDLS, CDR2 YYNGEE, per germline. With 4 bases removed from V and 5 bases from J, the gap between germline ends came to 16 bases. The sequenced material came from blood. This chain links TRBV9 with TRBJ2-1, with D perhaps matching TRBD2 (5 bases). This receptor was identified in a boy aged 5-17 years who was a control in a study of pediatric ulcerative colitis. CDR3 coding DNA: TGTGCCAGCAGCCCTTCAAAGGGAGCTCACAATGAGCAGTTCTTC. This sequence encodes CASSPSKGAHNEQFF.